The rows below give T cell receptor beta chains drawn from one sample of a study of shared T cell receptors in the human thymus. The repertoire was sequenced with immunoSEQ multiplex PCR; TCRdb's copy has only in-frame clones and lacks some. This table has hundreds of thousands of clones, around 87% appearing once. These records were also assigned to another study, of human thymus T cells.

The material sequenced was thymocytes. These receptors all stem from a boy younger than two with a congenital heart defect. CDR3s include the opening cysteine and the closing phenylalanine or tryptophan. D genes are given only for firm matches. A clone size is listed for some rows: how often the clone was seen (once, few, many), or a class if it is expanded.

TRBV5-8	.	TRBJ1-5	TRBD1	TGTGCCAGCAGCCAAGGACAGGGGGGTCAGCCCCAGCATTTT	CASSQGQGGQPQHF
TRBV5-4	once	TRBJ1-2	.	TGTGCCAGCAGCCGACAGCGCCCGTATGGCTACACCTTC	CASSRQRPYGYTF
TRBV1	.	TRBJ1-2	.	TGCACCAGCACCCTGAGGCAGGGAAATGGCTACACCTTC	CTSTLRQGNGYTF
TRBV29-1	.	TRBJ1-2	.	TGCAGCGTTGCTAACAGAGTCTACTATGGCTACACCTTC	CSVANRVYYGYTF
TRBV5-1	.	TRBJ1-3	.	TGCGCCAGCAGCTTGGGGGGGGTGAGCTCTGGAAACACCATATATTTT	CASSLGGVSSGNTIYF
TRBV15	.	TRBJ1-4	.	TGTGCCACCAGCAGAGTTGGGGAGTTGCGTGAAAAACTGTTTTTT	CATSRVGELREKLFF
TRBV15	.	TRBJ2-7	.	TGTGCCACCAGCAGGGAACAGGGCTACGAGCAGTACTTC	CATSREQGYEQYF
TRBV13	.	TRBJ2-7	TRBD1	TGTGCCAGCAGTCGGGACAGGGAAAACGAGCAGTACTTC	CASSRDRENEQYF
TRBV4-3	once	TRBJ2-2	TRBD1	TGCGCCAGCAGCCAAGATATTATGTGGGACAGGGGGCCCGGGGAGCTGTTTTTT	CASSQDIMWDRGPGELFF
TRBV5-1	.	TRBJ1-1	.	TGCGCCAGCAGCTTGGAGTTAGGGGAGGTGAACACTGAAGCTTTCTTT	CASSLELGEVNTEAFF